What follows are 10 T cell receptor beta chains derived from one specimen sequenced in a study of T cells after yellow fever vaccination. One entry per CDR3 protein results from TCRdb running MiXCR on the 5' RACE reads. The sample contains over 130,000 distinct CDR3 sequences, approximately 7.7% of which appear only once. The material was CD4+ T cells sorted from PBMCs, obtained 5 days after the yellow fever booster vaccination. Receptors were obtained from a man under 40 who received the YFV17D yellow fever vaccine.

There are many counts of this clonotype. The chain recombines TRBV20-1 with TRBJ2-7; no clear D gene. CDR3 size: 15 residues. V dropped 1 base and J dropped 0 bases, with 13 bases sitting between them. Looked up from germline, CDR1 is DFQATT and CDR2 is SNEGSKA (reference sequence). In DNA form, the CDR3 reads TGCAGTGCTAGAGTGGAAGCGTTAAGCTCCTACGAGCAGTACTTC. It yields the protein CSARVEALSSYEQYF.

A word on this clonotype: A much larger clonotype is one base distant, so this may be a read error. The CDR3 sequence: CASRPRGRGTDTQYF. The CDR3, as DNA: TGTGCCAGCAGGCCCCGGGGGAGGGGCACAGATACGCAGTATTTT. J is TRBJ2-3 and V is TRBV7-2, with TRBD2 matching over 7 bases. CDR3 size: 15 residues. Germline V gene sequence: CDR1 SGHTA, CDR2 FQGNSA. Trimming took 6 bases from V and 1 from J; bases not matched to a gene: 7.

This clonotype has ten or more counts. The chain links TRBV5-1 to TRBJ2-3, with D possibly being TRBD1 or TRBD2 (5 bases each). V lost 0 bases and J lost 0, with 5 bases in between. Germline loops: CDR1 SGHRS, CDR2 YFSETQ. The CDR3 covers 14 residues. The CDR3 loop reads CASSLGDSTDTQYF. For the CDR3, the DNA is TGCGCCAGCAGCTTGGGGGACAGCACAGATACGCAGTATTTT.

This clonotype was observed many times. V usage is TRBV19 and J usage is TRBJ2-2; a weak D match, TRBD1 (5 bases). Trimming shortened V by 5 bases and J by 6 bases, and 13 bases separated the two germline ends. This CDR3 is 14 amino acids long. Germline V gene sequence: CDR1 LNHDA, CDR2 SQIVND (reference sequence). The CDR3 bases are TGTGCCAGTAGTGCAAGACAGTCTCCCGGGGAGCTGTTTTTT. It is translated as CASSARQSPGELFF.

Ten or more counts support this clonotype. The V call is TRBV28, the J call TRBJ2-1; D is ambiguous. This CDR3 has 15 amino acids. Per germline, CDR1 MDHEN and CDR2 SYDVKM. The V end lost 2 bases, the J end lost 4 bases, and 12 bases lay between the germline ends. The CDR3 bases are TGTGCCAGCAGTTTAGATCTTGGAGAATACAATGAGCAGTTCTTC. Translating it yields CASSLDLGEYNEQFF.

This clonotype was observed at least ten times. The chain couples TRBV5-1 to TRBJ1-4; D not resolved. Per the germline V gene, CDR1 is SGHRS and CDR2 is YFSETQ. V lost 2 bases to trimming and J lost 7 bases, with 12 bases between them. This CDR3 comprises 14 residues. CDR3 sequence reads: CASSLGDGIEKLFF. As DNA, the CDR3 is TGCGCCAGCAGCTTAGGAGACGGGATTGAAAAACTGTTTTTT. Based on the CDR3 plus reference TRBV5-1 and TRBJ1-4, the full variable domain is KAGVTQTPRYLIKTRGQQVTLSCSPISGHRSVSWYQQTPGQGLQFLFEYFSETQRNKGNFPGRFSGRQFSNSRSEMNVSTLELGDSALYLCASSLGDGIEKLFFGSGTQLSVL.

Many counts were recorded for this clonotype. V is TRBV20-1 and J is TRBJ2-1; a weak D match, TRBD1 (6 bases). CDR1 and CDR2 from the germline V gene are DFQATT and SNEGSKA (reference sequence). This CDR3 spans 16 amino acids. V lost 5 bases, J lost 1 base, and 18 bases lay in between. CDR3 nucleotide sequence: TGCAGTGCTGCCTTTGGGGGCTTAAGGTCCTACAATGAGCAGTTCTTC. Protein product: CSAAFGGLRSYNEQFF.

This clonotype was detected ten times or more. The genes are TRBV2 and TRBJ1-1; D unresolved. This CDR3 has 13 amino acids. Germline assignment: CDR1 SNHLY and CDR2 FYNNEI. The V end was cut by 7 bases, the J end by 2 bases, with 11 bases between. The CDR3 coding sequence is TGTGCCAGCACCCCTGAGTCTAACACTGAAGCTTTCTTT. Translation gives CASTPESNTEAFF. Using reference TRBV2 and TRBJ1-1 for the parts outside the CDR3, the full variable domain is EPEVTQTPSHQVTQMGQEVILRCVPISNHLYFYWYRQILGQKVEFLVSFYNNEISEKSEIFDDQFSVERPDGSNFTLKIRSTKLEDSAMYFCASTPESNTEAFFGQGTRLTVV.

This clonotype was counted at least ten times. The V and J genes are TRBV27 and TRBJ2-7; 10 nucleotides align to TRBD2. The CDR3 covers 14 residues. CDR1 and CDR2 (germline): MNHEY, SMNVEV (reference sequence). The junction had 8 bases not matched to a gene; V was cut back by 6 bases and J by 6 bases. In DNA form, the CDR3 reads TGTGCCAGCAGCCTAGCGGGAGTAGAATTCGAGCAGTACTTC. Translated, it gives CASSLAGVEFEQYF.

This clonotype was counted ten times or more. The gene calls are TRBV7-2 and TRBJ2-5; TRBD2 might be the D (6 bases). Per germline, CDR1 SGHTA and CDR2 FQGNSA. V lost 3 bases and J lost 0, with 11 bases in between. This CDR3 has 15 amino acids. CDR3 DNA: TGTGCCAGCAGCTTTAGCGGAATGTACCAAGAGACCCAGTACTTC. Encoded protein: CASSFSGMYQETQYF. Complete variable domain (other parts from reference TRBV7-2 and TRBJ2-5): GAGVSQSPSNKVTEKGKDVELRCDPISGHTALYWYRQSLGQGLEFLIYFQGNSAPDKSGLPSDRFSAERTGGSVSTLTIQRTQQEDSAVYLCASSFSGMYQETQYFGPGTRLLVL.